This T cell receptor (beta chain) was captured in a study of response to subunit inactivated influenza vaccine. The study's findings and limits: T cells newly recruited by each seasonal influenza vaccination are few, the authors suggested.

The CDR3 contains 13 residues. Trimming left V 3 bases short and J 0 bases short, with 5 bases between. This clonotype was picked up a small number of times. Its matching antigen is unknown. TCRdb recomputed calls from the RT-PCR reads with MiXCR, one row per CDR3 protein. The table includes 550,000 to 800,000 distinct CDR3 sequences, over 11% detected once. The rearrangement uses TRBV12-3 or TRBV12-4 and TRBJ1-2; D gene uncertain. This sample comprised PBMCs from blood, obtained 14 days before vaccination. This receptor was taken from a man aged 50-60 years who received an inactivated influenza vaccine. CDR3 in DNA: TGTGCCAGCAGTTTGTACACTAACTATGGCTACACCTTC. Protein: CASSLYTNYGYTF.